The clone carrying this TCR beta chain appeared many times. What it binds is not known. The data derive from a study of CD8+CD57+ T cells in acquired aplastic anemia. At the level of the study: When averaged, DNA from sorted CD4+ and CD8+ cells came to 3.2 ug. The study's findings and limits: Researchers report that twenty-nine CD8+ CDR3 sequences appeared in both patients and controls.

CDR1 and CDR2 (germline): LGHDT, YNNKEL (reference sequence). Trimming left V 4 bases short and J 1 base short, with 7 bases between. The CDR3 extends over 14 amino acids. Genomic DNA was employed as the template in profiling TCR beta VDJ and CDR3. TCRdb analysed the reads with MiXCR anew, one entry per CDR3 protein. In the table there are about 160,000 distinct CDR3 sequences, less than 50% of which are singletons. The authors sequenced patients whose flow cytometry had shown CD8+CD57+ cell expansion. Everyone among the patients had severe acquired aplastic anemia. No patient had been given any therapy when blood was sampled.

Sequencing was done on a sample of sorted CD4+, CD8+, or CD8+CD57+ T cells (not recorded which) from PBMCs. The chain carries TRBV3-1 and TRBJ2-2; D may be TRBD1 (6 bases). The receptor was derived from a human donor with aplastic anemia. CDR3 DNA sequence: TGTGCCAGCAGCCCGACAGGGAACACCGGGGAGCTGTTTTTT. The encoded protein is CASSPTGNTGELFF.